This entry lists 13 T cell receptor beta chains sequenced from one sample in a study of T cell clonality in common variable immunodeficiency. TCRdb keeps only in-frame clones here, not all; method: immunoSEQ multiplex PCR. The data list roughly 40,000 clones, none observed once; roughly 2.9% falls to the top ten. The sample was peripheral blood mononuclear cells. These receptors were taken from a person aged 18-70 years in good health.

This clone has a handful of counts. Read data end 3 residues before the CDR3 end; the end is taken from the germline J gene. The chain has TRBV11-2 and TRBJ2-7; no clear D gene. This CDR3 comprises 12 residues. The V end was cut by 3 bases, the J end by 3 bases, with 6 bases between. Per the germline V gene, CDR1 is SGHAT and CDR2 is FQNNGV. Here the CDR3 reads CASSFQIYEQYF. The DNA read from the CDR3 is TGTGCCAGCAGCTTCCAGATCTACGAG.

This clone was recorded at least ten times. The read stops 3 residues short of the end of the CDR3; the missing end is completed from the germline J gene. This rearrangement joins TRBV7-6 to TRBJ2-3, with D maybe TRBD2 (5 bases). Germline values: CDR1 SGHVS, CDR2 FNYEAQ. The CDR3 totals 17 residues. Trimming took 0 bases from V and 3 from J, leaving 16 bases between them. The sequenced part of the CDR3 DNA is TGTGCCAGCAGCTTAGCGGTAATGCTAGCAGGAACAGATACG. Its translation: CASSLAVMLAGTDT. In full, the CDR3 reads CASSLAVMLAGTDTQYF.

Many counts were recorded for this clone. With the read ending 3 residues before the CDR3 end, the germline J gene is used to fill in that end. The chain is built from TRBV16 and TRBJ1-2; D is unresolved. There are 12 residues in the CDR3. CDR1 KGHSY and CDR2 FQNENV come from the germline V gene. CDR3 DNA (partial): TGTGCCAGCAGCGACCAACAGCTCCTC. Its translation: CASSDQQLL. The entire CDR3 protein reads CASSDQQLLYTF.

This clone occurred many times. From the germline J gene comes the end of the CDR3, since the read stops 3 residues before it. The rearrangement joins TRBV11-2 to TRBJ2-1, with D tentatively TRBD2 (6 bases). This CDR3 region has 15 residues. Germline assignment: CDR1 SGHAT and CDR2 FQNNGV. Trimming removed 3 bases from V and 2 bases from J, with 11 bases in between. CDR3 region: CASSFGGMAYNEQFF. CDR3 DNA (partial): TGTGCCAGCAGCTTCGGCGGGATGGCCTACAATGAG.

In this sample, this clone turned up many times. The CDR3 end lies 3 residues beyond the end of the read and is filled in from the germline J gene. The rearrangement joins TRBV5-1 to TRBJ1-5; D is uncertain. The germline V and J ends were trimmed by 0 bases and 0 bases, with 7 bases remaining between them. Germline CDR1 is SGHRS and CDR2 is YFSETQ. The length of the CDR3 is 15 residues. The CDR3 DNA, read in part, is TGCGCCAGCAGCTTGGACGGGTATAGCAATCAGCCC. Translated, it gives CASSLDGYSNQP. The complete CDR3 protein is CASSLDGYSNQPQHF.

Points on this clone: The CDR3 is cut off 3 residues early in the read; its end comes from the germline J gene. This chain links TRBV19 with TRBJ2-3; 9 bases map to TRBD2. J was trimmed by 3 bases and V by 6 bases; bases with no gene match: 7. CDR1 and CDR2 from the germline V gene are LNHDA and SQIVND (reference sequence). The CDR3 loop spans 15 amino acids. The CDR3 DNA, read in part, is TGTGCCAGTAGGGAGGCGGGGGGGGCAACAGATACG. Amino acid sequence: CASREAGGATDT. The entire CDR3 sequence reads CASREAGGATDTQYF.

As concerns this clone: Read coverage stops 3 residues before the CDR3 terminus; the germline J gene supplies the remainder. This chain uses TRBV10-2 with TRBJ2-3, with a weak D call TRBD1 (5 bases). The CDR3 is 16 amino acids. Trimming took 8 bases from V and 4 from J, leaving 22 bases between them. Germline CDR1 WSHSY, CDR2 SAAADI. The sequenced CDR3 bases are TGCGCCAGCCGCGATCTAAGGGGATGGGGTGCAGATACG. Protein product: CASRDLRGWGADT. The CDR3, in full, reads CASRDLRGWGADTQYF.

This clone was seen at least ten times. CDR3 protein: CASSEIRVRHTEAFF. Partial CDR3 DNA: TGTGCCAGCAGTGAAATCAGGGTTCGCCACACTGAA. The V gene is TRBV6-1, the J gene TRBJ1-1; tentatively, D is TRBD1 (5 bases). The sequence runs out 3 residues before the end of the CDR3; the remainder is reconstructed from the germline J gene. Germline V gives CDR1 MNHNS, CDR2 SASEGT. CDR3 length: 15 residues. Trimming left V 2 bases short and J 3 bases short, with 13 bases between.

This clone showed up many times. The read gets to within 3 residues of the CDR3 end, and the germline J gene fills in the rest. The chain joins TRBV19 to TRBJ1-2; 8 bases fit TRBD1. Germline assignment: CDR1 LNHDA and CDR2 SQIVND (reference sequence). With 5 bases clipped from V and 4 bases from J, the junction kept 9 bases outside the gene matches. The CDR3 covers 15 residues. The DNA read from the CDR3 is TGTGCCAGTAGTCCTTTAGGACAGGGCGGCTATGGC. It yields the protein CASSPLGQGGYG. The complete CDR3 protein is CASSPLGQGGYGYTF.

This clone was counted at least ten times. The sequenced part of the CDR3 DNA is TGCAGTGCTAGTCCCCTGACTAGCGGGGGAGATACG. It translates to CSASPLTSGGDT. The entire CDR3 protein reads CSASPLTSGGDTQYF. The chain carries TRBV20-1 and TRBJ2-3, with 12 nucleotides matching TRBD2. The read ends 3 residues before the CDR3 terminus; that terminus is restored from the germline J gene. V lost 3 bases, J lost 5 bases, and 6 bases stayed unmatched. This CDR3 is built from 15 residues. Germline CDR1 DFQATT, CDR2 SNEGSKA (reference sequence).

The table lists this clone with many counts. The CDR3 goes on 3 residues after the read ends, and that part is filled in from the germline J gene. The J gene is TRBJ1-5, the V gene TRBV2; 7 bases fit TRBD1. The CDR3 is 15 amino acids. The germline CDR1 and CDR2 sequences are SNHLY and FYNNEI. J was trimmed by 1 base and V by 3 bases; bases with no gene match: 3. The CDR3 bases that were read are TGTGCCAGCAGTGAGAACAGGGGCAGCAATCAGCCC. This encodes CASSENRGSNQP. The CDR3, in full, reads CASSENRGSNQPQHF.

This clone has just a few counts. The read comes to an end 3 residues before the CDR3 does, leaving the germline J gene to fill in the end. The chain is built from TRBV5-6 and TRBJ1-4; tentative D call: TRBD1 (5 bases). Germline V lookup: CDR1 SGHDT, CDR2 YYEEEE. The CDR3 totals 12 residues. The CDR3 here is CASSPSGEPLFF. The covered CDR3 bases are TGTGCCAGCAGCCCATCGGGGGAACCA.

As to this clone: The read terminates 3 residues before the CDR3 end, so the remaining end is supplied by the germline J gene. The rearrangement joins TRBV7-8 to TRBJ2-5; D is perhaps TRBD1 (5 bases). Germline CDR1 is SGHVS and CDR2 is FQNEAQ. Trimming took 5 bases from V and 4 from J, leaving 26 bases between them. CDR3 length equals 18 residues. The CDR3 reads CASSPMLPSPTGRETQYF. The CDR3 bases that were read are TGTGCCAGCAGCCCTATGCTCCCATCACCTACAGGCCGAGAGACC.